One and the same sample provided the 17 T cell receptor beta chains below, sequenced in a study of early T cells in non-severe SARS-CoV-2 infection. Each CDR3 protein gets one entry after TCRdb re-called the 5' RACE reads with MiXCR. The sample carries 90,000 to 130,000 distinct CDR3 sequences, approximately 12% recorded once. The source material was whole blood, sampled at baseline. The receptors here all came from an adult who was a healthcare worker with PCR-confirmed SARS-CoV-2 infection or an uninfected control (not recorded which).

The chain carries TRBV5-1 and TRBJ2-3, with 7 bases fitting TRBD1. The length of the CDR3 is 15 residues. The germline V gene has CDR1 SGHRS and CDR2 YFSETQ. V was clipped by 6 bases and J by 8 bases; unmatched bases: 15. As DNA, the CDR3 is TGCGCCAGCACCTCGATCGGGACAGCCGTTGGTACGCAGTATTTT. As protein: CASTSIGTAVGTQYF.

This clonotype was recorded many times. The chain joins TRBV28 to TRBJ1-1; D may be TRBD1 (5 bases). Germline assignment: CDR1 MDHEN and CDR2 SYDVKM. The V end was cut by 6 bases, the J end by 0 bases, with 17 bases between. The CDR3 covers 16 residues. CDR3 in amino acids: CASRFDSGRVNTEAFF. In DNA, the CDR3 is TGTGCCAGCAGATTTGATTCGGGACGGGTGAACACTGAAGCTTTCTTT.

V is TRBV12-3 or TRBV12-4 and J is TRBJ1-2; D perhaps matches TRBD1 (6 bases). This CDR3 comprises 14 residues. Trimming removed 5 bases from V and 6 bases from J, with 16 bases in between. CDR3 DNA: TGTGCCAGCAGTCGGGACCTCCCAGGGGATGGCTACACCTTC. Encoded protein: CASSRDLPGDGYTF.

CDR3 residues: CATSFLYNEQFF. The DNA for the CDR3 is TGTGCCACCAGCTTCCTTTACAATGAGCAGTTCTTC. J is TRBJ2-1 and V is TRBV15; D unclear. Trimming removed 5 bases from V and 4 bases from J, with 6 bases in between. The V gene's germline CDR1 is LNHNV and CDR2 YYDKDF (reference sequence). CDR3 length equals 12 residues.

The chain is built from TRBV15 and TRBJ1-2; no clear D. Deletions cut 0 bases from V and 10 bases from J, with 6 bases between. Germline values: CDR1 LNHNV, CDR2 YYDKDF (reference sequence). The CDR3 has 11 residues. The CDR3 region has the DNA TGTGCCACCAGCAGAGATCACCACTACACCTTC. Amino acids: CATSRDHHYTF.

This clonotype was seen repeatedly, ten times or more. V usage is TRBV20-1 and J usage is TRBJ2-1; 12 bases map to TRBD2. The J segment lost 2 bases and the V segment lost 6 bases, leaving 14 bases of the junction unmatched. Germline V gene sequence: CDR1 DFQATT, CDR2 SNEGSKA (reference sequence). This CDR3 comprises 18 residues. The CDR3 is CSAPTGTSGSGTYNEQFF. DNA for the CDR3: TGCAGTGCCCCAACCGGGACTAGCGGGTCGGGCACCTACAATGAGCAGTTCTTC.

In this sample, this clonotype turned up many times. The chain has TRBV12-3 or TRBV12-4 and TRBJ1-5, with 7 bases identical to TRBD1. CDR3 length equals 16 residues. The junction had 11 bases not matched to a gene; V was cut back by 3 bases and J by 6 bases. CDR3 region: CASSLRGQGHGQPQHF. The CDR3 nucleotides read TGTGCCAGCAGTTTGAGGGGGCAGGGACACGGTCAGCCCCAGCATTTT.

J is TRBJ1-2 and V is TRBV6-1; D call uncertain. V shed 10 bases and J shed 8 bases, with 14 bases lying between them. The germline V gene encodes CDR1 MNHNS and CDR2 SASEGT. This CDR3 comprises 11 residues. The CDR3 here is CANLDGRGYTF. The CDR3 DNA is TGTGCCAACCTAGATGGGAGAGGCTACACCTTC.

This clonotype was observed a handful of times. This sequence joins TRBV11-3 and TRBJ2-1; D ambiguous. The CDR3 is 13 amino acids. Germline CDR1 reads SGHNT; CDR2 reads YENEEA. V shed 4 bases and J shed 2 bases, with 6 bases lying between them. The CDR3, as DNA: TGTGCCAGCAGCTGGACCCCCTACAATGAGCAGTTCTTC. It codes for CASSWTPYNEQFF.

This clonotype has more than one count but fewer than ten. The chain carries TRBV19 and TRBJ2-2; D is perhaps TRBD1 or TRBD2 (5 bases each). The CDR3 is 16 amino acids. The germline gives CDR1 LNHDA, CDR2 SQIVND (reference sequence). Trimming cost V 7 bases and J 5 bases, with 20 bases left between them. The DNA for the CDR3 is TGTGCCAGTACCCCCACTGGGGGATTGCTAACCGGGGAGCTGTTTTTT. Amino acids: CASTPTGGLLTGELFF. The variable domain in full, with the rest retrieved from reference TRBV19 and TRBJ2-2, is DGGITQSPKYLFRKEGQNVTLSCEQNLNHDAMYWYRQDPGQGLRLIYYSQIVNDFQKGDIAEGYSVSREKKESFPLTVTSAQKNPTAFYLCASTPTGGLLTGELFFGEGSRLTVL.

This clonotype was observed many times. The chain employs TRBV11-2 and TRBJ2-7; D remains ambiguous. Trimming stripped 4 bases from V and 1 base from J, with 8 bases between. From germline, CDR1 is SGHAT and CDR2 FQNNGV. The CDR3 spans 13 residues. The CDR3 sequence: CASSSSASYEQYF. The CDR3 DNA reads as TGTGCCAGCAGCTCCTCGGCATCCTACGAGCAGTACTTC.

There are a few counts of this clonotype. This rearrangement joins TRBV7-3 to TRBJ2-5; D remains ambiguous. V was cut by 5 bases and J by 4 bases, with 11 bases left in between. The CDR3 length is 13 residues. Germline lookup yields CDR1 SGHTA and CDR2 FQGTGA. CDR3: CASSDGSGETQYF. The CDR3 nucleotides are TGTGCCAGCAGCGATGGGTCGGGAGAGACCCAGTACTTC. The full variable domain, its missing parts supplied by reference TRBV7-3 and TRBJ2-5, is GAGVSQTPSNKVTEKGKYVELRCDPISGHTALYWYRQSLGQGPEFLIYFQGTGAADDSGLPNDRFFAVRPEGSVSTLKIQRTERGDSAVYLCASSDGSGETQYFGPGTRLLVL.

V usage is TRBV12-3 or TRBV12-4 and J usage is TRBJ2-5, with no clear D. Trimming left V 5 bases short and J 4 bases short, with 11 bases between. The CDR3 consists of 13 residues. For the CDR3, the DNA is TGTGCCAGCAGTCCTGGCCCAGGAGAGACCCAGTACTTC. As protein: CASSPGPGETQYF.

In its sample, this clonotype was seen a few times. CDR3 loop: CASSLSPGTDYEQYF. The CDR3 nucleotides are TGTGCCAGCAGCTTGTCCCCGGGGACAGATTACGAGCAGTACTTC. The chain couples TRBV5-4 to TRBJ2-7; 7 nucleotides align to TRBD1. The CDR3 has 15 amino acids. From germline, CDR1 is SGHNT and CDR2 YYREEE (reference sequence). Trimming at V came to 1 base and at J to 4 bases, leaving 8 bases not matched to a gene.

J is TRBJ2-1 and V is TRBV5-1, with 9 bases identical to TRBD2. The CDR3 runs to 16 residues. The J segment lost 7 bases and the V segment lost 4 bases, leaving 12 bases of the junction unmatched. The germline V gene encodes CDR1 SGHRS and CDR2 YFSETQ. The CDR3 coding sequence is TGCGCCAGCAGCCGAGATAGCGGGGGAGCCTCTAATGAGCAGTTCTTC. Translating it yields CASSRDSGGASNEQFF. The full variable domain, its missing parts supplied by reference TRBV5-1 and TRBJ2-1, is KAGVTQTPRYLIKTRGQQVTLSCSPISGHRSVSWYQQTPGQGLQFLFEYFSETQRNKGNFPGRFSGRQFSNSRSEMNVSTLELGDSALYLCASSRDSGGASNEQFFGPGTRLTVL.

This clonotype was seen at least ten times. The chain links TRBV20-1 to TRBJ2-1; unclear D gene. With 1 base removed from V and 8 bases from J, the gap between germline ends came to 9 bases. CDR1 is DFQATT, CDR2 SNEGSKA, per germline (reference sequence). CDR3 length: 12 amino acids. The CDR3 nucleotides read TGCAGTGCTAGAGGAAGTTTGGATGAGCAGTTCTTC. Its protein is CSARGSLDEQFF.

This clonotype was seen at least ten times. This chain links TRBV7-6 with TRBJ2-1, with 11 bases fitting TRBD2. Germline V gene lookup returns CDR1 SGHVS and CDR2 FNYEAQ. The V segment lost 5 bases and the J segment 4 bases; nucleotides outside the gene matches: 4. This CDR3 is built from 15 residues. The CDR3 reads CASSPIAGGYNEQFF. CDR3 DNA: TGTGCCAGCAGCCCCATAGCGGGGGGGTACAATGAGCAGTTCTTC.